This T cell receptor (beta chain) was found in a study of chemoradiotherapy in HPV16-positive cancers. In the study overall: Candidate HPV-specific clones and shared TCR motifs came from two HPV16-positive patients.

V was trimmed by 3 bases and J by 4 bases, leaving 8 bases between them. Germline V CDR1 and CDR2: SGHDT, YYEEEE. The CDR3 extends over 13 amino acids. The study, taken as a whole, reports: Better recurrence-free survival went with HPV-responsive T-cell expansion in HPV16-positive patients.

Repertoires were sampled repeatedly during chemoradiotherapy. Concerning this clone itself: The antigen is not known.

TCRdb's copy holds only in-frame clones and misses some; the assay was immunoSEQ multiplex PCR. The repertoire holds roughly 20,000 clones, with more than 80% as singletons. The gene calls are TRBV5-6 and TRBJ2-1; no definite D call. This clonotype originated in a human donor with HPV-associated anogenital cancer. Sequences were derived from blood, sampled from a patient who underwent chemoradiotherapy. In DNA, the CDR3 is TGTGCCAGCAGCTCCATAGGTTACAATGAGCAGTTCTTC. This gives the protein CASSSIGYNEQFF.